This entry lists 9 T cell receptor beta chains sequenced from one sample in a study of T-cell memory formation after mild COVID-19. TCRdb re-derived calls from the 5' RACE reads in MiXCR, one entry per CDR3 protein. The repertoire holds some 320,000 distinct CDR3 sequences, more than 15% seen once, with around 24% in the top ten. Sequencing used PBMCs or a T cell subset sorted from them (not recorded which). All receptors derive from a man aged 18 to 30 who had mild COVID-19 (a few samples of this study predate the infection). Cell type and time point are not known.

This chain uses TRBV9 with TRBJ2-7; D might be TRBD1 or TRBD2, each matching 7 bases. Between the trimmed V and J ends, which lost 3 bases and 2 bases, there was a span of 12 bases. This CDR3 comprises 14 residues. Germline assignment: CDR1 SGDLS and CDR2 YYNGEE. The CDR3 protein is CASSEGGTAYEQYF. The CDR3 DNA follows: TGTGCCAGCAGCGAGGGGGGGACAGCCTACGAGCAGTACTTC.

The J gene is TRBJ1-2, the V gene TRBV20-1; D possibly corresponds to TRBD1 (5 bases). The V end was cut by 6 bases, the J end by 7 bases, with 15 bases between. Germline loops: CDR1 DFQATT, CDR2 SNEGSKA (reference sequence). This CDR3 contains 12 residues. As DNA, the CDR3 is TGCAGTGCGCTGACCAGGGATAGTGGCTACACCTTC. Translating gives CSALTRDSGYTF.

This clonotype has just a few counts. The V gene is TRBV5-1, the J gene TRBJ2-5; no clear D. This CDR3 has 14 amino acids. The germline gives CDR1 SGHRS, CDR2 YFSETQ. Trimming stripped 4 bases from V and 7 bases from J, with 17 bases between. CDR3 coding DNA: TGCGCCAGCAGCCACTCGGACGGCTCGGGGACCCAGTACTTC. This encodes CASSHSDGSGTQYF.

The V and J genes are TRBV10-3 and TRBJ2-3; D ambiguous. Germline-derived CDR1 and CDR2 are ENHRY and SYGVKD. The CDR3 is made up of 14 amino acids. The germline V and J ends were trimmed by 2 bases and 0 bases, with 6 bases remaining between them. The CDR3 region is CAISEQESTDTQYF. The CDR3 DNA reads as TGTGCCATCAGTGAGCAGGAGAGCACAGATACGCAGTATTTT.

There are many counts of this clonotype. V gene TRBV7-9 combines with J gene TRBJ2-5; the match to TRBD1 covers 7 bases. CDR3 length equals 13 residues. Trimming at V came to 8 bases and at J to 3 bases, leaving 6 bases not matched to a gene. In germline, CDR1 is SEHNR, CDR2 FQNEAQ (reference sequence). In DNA, the CDR3 is TGTGCCAGCCTCCGGGACAGAAAAGAGACCCAGTACTTC. Protein: CASLRDRKETQYF.

The genes are TRBV2 and TRBJ2-1; TRBD2 is a possible D gene (5 bases). The CDR3 consists of 15 residues. The germline V gene encodes CDR1 SNHLY and CDR2 FYNNEI. Trimming removed 7 bases at V and 2 bases at J, with 15 bases between. The CDR3: CASTREAETYNEQFF. The CDR3 DNA reads as TGTGCCAGCACACGGGAAGCCGAAACCTACAATGAGCAGTTCTTC.

The V and J genes are TRBV7-2 and TRBJ2-3; D tentatively fits TRBD1 or TRBD2 (5 bases each). The CDR3 contains 14 residues. V lost 8 bases to trimming and J lost 1 base, with 13 bases between them. From germline, CDR1 is SGHTA and CDR2 FQGNSA. The CDR3 protein is CASGMGTGTDTQYF. DNA for the CDR3: TGTGCCAGCGGGATGGGGACCGGCACAGATACGCAGTATTTT.

Many counts were recorded for this clonotype. This chain uses TRBV4-3 with TRBJ1-1; D is unclear. Per germline, CDR1 LGHNA and CDR2 YSLEER. Trimming cost V 4 bases and J 1 base, with 16 bases left between them. There are 16 residues in the CDR3. CDR3 protein: CASSLSPEGRNTEAFF. The CDR3 DNA reads TGCGCCAGCAGCCTGAGCCCAGAGGGTCGGAACACTGAAGCTTTCTTT.

This clonotype turned up a few times. The chain employs TRBV11-2 and TRBJ2-1; D is undetermined. Trimming removed 1 base from V and 8 bases from J, with 15 bases in between. The CDR3 consists of 15 residues. Germline V gene sequence: CDR1 SGHAT, CDR2 FQNNGV. CDR3 sequence (DNA): TGTGCCAGCAGCTTAGTTCTCGGTCCCGTGTATGAGCAGTTCTTC. Translating it yields CASSLVLGPVYEQFF. Full variable domain (rest looked up from reference TRBV11-2 and TRBJ2-1): EAGVAQSPRYKIIEKRQSVAFWCNPISGHATLYWYQQILGQGPKLLIQFQNNGVVDDSQLPKDRFSAERLKGVDSTLKIQPAKLEDSAVYLCASSLVLGPVYEQFFGPGTRLTVL.